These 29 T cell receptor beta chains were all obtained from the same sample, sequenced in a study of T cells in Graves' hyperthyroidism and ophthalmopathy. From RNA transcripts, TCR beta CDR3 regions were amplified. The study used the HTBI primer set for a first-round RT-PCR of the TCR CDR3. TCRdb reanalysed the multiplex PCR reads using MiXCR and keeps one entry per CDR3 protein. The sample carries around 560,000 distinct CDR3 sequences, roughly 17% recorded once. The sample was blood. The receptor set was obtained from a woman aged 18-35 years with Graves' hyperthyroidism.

As DNA, the CDR3 is TGCAGCGTTGAGGCGGGCCGACGAGATACGCAGTATTTT. Translation gives CSVEAGRRDTQYF. V is TRBV29-1 and J is TRBJ2-3; D is possibly TRBD2 (5 bases). Germline V gene lookup returns CDR1 SQVTM and CDR2 ANQGSEA. The CDR3 totals 13 residues. Trimming left V 3 bases short and J 5 bases short, with 12 bases between.

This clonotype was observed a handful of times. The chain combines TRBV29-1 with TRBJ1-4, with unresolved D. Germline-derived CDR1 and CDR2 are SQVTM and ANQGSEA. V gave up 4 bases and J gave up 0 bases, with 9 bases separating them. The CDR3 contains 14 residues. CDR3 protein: CSVAKDPTNEKLFF. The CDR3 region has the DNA TGCAGCGTTGCCAAGGACCCAACTAATGAAAAACTGTTTTTT.

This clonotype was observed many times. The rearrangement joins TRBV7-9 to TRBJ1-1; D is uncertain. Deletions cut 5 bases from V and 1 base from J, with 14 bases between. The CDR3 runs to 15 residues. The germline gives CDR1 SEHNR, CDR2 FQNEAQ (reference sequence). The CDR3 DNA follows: TGTGCCAGCAGCAACCGGGGAGGGAGGAACACTGAAGCTTTCTTT. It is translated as CASSNRGGRNTEAFF.

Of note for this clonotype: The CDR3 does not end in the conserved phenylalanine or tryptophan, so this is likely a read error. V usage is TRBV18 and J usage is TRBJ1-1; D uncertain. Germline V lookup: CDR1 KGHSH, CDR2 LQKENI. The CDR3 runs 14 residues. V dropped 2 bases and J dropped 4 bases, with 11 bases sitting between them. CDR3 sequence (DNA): TGTGCCAGCTCACCAATGGGTCGGGGCACTGAAGCTTTCTCT. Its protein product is CASSPMGRGTEAFS.

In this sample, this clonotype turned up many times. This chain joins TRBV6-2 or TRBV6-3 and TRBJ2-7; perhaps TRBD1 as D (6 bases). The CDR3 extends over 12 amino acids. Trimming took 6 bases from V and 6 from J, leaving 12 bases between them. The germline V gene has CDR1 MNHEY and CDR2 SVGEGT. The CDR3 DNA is TGTGCCAGCAGAAACAGGGACGGCGAGCAGTACTTC. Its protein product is CASRNRDGEQYF.

DNA of the CDR3: TGTGCCAGCAGTTTAGGCGGGACAGGGGGGGAAGCTTTCTTT. Encoded protein: CASSLGGTGGEAFF. This sequence joins TRBV12-3 or TRBV12-4 and TRBJ1-1; 11 nucleotides match TRBD1. The V segment lost 1 base and the J segment 8 bases; nucleotides outside the gene matches: 3. The CDR3 totals 14 residues.

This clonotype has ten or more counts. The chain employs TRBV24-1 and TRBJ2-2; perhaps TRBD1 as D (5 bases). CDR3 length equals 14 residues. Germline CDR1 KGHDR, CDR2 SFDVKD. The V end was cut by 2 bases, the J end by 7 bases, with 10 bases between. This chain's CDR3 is CATSDYRQYGELFF. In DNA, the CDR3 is TGTGCCACCAGTGATTACCGACAGTACGGGGAGCTGTTTTTT.

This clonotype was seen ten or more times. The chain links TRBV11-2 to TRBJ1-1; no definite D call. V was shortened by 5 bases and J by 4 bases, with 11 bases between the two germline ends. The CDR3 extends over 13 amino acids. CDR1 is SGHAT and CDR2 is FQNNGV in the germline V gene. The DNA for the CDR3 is TGTGCCAGCAGCCCCATCCTATCCACTGAAGCTTTCTTT. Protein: CASSPILSTEAFF.

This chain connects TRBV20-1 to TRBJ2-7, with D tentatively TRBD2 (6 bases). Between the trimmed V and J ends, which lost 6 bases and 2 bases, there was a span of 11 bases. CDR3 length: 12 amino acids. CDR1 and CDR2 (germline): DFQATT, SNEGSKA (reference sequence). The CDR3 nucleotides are TGCAGTGCCCCGGGACTTACCTACGAGCAGTACTTC. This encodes CSAPGLTYEQYF.

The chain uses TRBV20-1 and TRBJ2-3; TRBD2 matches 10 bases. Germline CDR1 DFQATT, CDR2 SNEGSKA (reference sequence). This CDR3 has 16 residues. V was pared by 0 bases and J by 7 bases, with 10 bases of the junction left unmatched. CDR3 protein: CSARDKWLAGANTQYF. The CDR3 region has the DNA TGCAGTGCTAGAGATAAATGGCTAGCGGGGGCGAATACGCAGTATTTT.

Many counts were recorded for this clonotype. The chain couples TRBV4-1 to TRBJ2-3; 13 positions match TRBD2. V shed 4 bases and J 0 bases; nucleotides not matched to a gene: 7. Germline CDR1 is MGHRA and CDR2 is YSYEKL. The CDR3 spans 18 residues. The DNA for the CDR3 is TGCGCCAGCAGCCGAAGGACTAGCGGGAGTTTTAGCACAGATACGCAGTATTTT. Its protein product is CASSRRTSGSFSTDTQYF.

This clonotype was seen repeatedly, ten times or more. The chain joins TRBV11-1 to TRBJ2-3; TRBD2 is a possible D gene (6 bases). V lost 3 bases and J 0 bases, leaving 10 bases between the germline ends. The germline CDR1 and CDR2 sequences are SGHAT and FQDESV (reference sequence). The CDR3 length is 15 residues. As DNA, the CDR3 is TGTGCCAGCAGCTTCGGGGGACTCAGCACAGATACGCAGTATTTT. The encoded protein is CASSFGGLSTDTQYF.

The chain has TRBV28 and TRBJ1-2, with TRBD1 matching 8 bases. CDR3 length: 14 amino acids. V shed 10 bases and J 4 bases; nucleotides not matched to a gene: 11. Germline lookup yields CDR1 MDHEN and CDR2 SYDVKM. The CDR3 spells CATPLGQGLYGYTF. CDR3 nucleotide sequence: TGTGCCACCCCCCTTGGACAGGGCCTCTATGGCTACACCTTC.

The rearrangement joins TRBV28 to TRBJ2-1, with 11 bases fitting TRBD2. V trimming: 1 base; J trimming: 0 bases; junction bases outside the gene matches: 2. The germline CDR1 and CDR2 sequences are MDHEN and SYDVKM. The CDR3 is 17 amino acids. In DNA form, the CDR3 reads TGTGCCAGCAGTTTATTGCTAGCGGGAGGCTCCTACAATGAGCAGTTCTTC. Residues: CASSLLLAGGSYNEQFF.

The DNA for the CDR3 is TGTGCCAGCAGACGACTCGGAGGAAATGAAAAACTGTTTTTT. Translated: CASRRLGGNEKLFF. This chain joins TRBV27 and TRBJ1-4; the D is unclear. V was pared by 6 bases and J by 5 bases, with 13 bases between. Germline loops: CDR1 MNHEY, CDR2 SMNVEV (reference sequence). The CDR3 is made up of 14 amino acids. The whole variable domain, remainder taken from reference TRBV27 and TRBJ1-4, is EAQVTQNPRYLITVTGKKLTVTCSQNMNHEYMSWYRQDPGLGLRQIYYSMNVEVTDKGDVPEGYKVSRKEKRNFPLILESPSPNQTSLYFCASRRLGGNEKLFFGSGTQLSVL.

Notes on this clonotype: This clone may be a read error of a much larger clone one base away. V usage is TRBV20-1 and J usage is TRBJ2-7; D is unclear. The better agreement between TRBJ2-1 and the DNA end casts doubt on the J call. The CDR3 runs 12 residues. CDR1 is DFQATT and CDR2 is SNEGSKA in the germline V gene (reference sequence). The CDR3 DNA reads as TGCAGTGCTTGGGCCGACCCCTACGAGCAGTTCTTC. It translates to CSAWADPYEQFF.

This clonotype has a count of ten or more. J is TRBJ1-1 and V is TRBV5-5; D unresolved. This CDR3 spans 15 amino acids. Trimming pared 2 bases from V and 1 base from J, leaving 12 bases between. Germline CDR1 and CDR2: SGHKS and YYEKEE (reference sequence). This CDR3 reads CASSLKHLANTEAFF. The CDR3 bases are TGTGCCAGCAGCTTAAAACACCTCGCGAACACTGAAGCTTTCTTT.

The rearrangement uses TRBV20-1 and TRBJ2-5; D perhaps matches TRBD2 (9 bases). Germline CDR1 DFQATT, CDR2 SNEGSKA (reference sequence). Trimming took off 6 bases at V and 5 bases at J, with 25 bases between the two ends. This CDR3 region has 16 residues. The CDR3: CSAPGGQRGVRETQYF. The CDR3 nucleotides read TGCAGTGCCCCAGGGGGCCAGCGGGGGGTTCGGGAGACCCAGTACTTC.

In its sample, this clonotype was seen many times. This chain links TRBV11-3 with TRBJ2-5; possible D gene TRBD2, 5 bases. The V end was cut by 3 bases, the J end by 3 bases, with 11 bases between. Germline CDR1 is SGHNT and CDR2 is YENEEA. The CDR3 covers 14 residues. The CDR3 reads CASSFADGEETQYF. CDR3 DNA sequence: TGTGCCAGCAGCTTCGCGGACGGGGAAGAGACCCAGTACTTC.

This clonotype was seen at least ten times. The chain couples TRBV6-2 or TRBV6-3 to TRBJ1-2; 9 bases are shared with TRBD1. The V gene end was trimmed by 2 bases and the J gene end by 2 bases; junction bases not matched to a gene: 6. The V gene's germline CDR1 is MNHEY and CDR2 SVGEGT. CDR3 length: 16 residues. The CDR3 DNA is TGTGCCAGCAGTTACGGGACAGGGCGACCAAACTATGGCTACACCTTC. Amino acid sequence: CASSYGTGRPNYGYTF.

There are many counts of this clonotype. The CDR3: CSASVRRGGMDEQFF. The CDR3 nucleotides read TGCAGTGCTAGTGTTCGGCGGGGGGGCATGGATGAGCAGTTCTTC. The V gene is TRBV20-1, the J gene TRBJ2-1; 9 nucleotides agree with TRBD2. The CDR3 has 15 amino acids. Germline CDR1 is DFQATT and CDR2 is SNEGSKA (reference sequence). V shed 3 bases, J shed 8 bases, and the junction held 11 bases outside the gene matches.

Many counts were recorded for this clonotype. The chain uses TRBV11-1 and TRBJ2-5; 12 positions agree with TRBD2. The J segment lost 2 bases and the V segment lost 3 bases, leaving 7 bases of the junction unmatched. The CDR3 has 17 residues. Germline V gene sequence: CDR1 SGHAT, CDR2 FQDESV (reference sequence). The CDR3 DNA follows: TGTGCCAGCAGCTTCCGTCGACTAGCGGGGGCACAAGAGACCCAGTACTTC. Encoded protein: CASSFRRLAGAQETQYF.

The CDR3 loop reads CASSLPGDNTGELFF. CDR3 in DNA: TGTGCCAGCAGTCTCCCGGGGGATAACACCGGGGAGCTGTTTTTT. This sequence joins TRBV27 and TRBJ2-2, with D possibly being TRBD2 (6 bases). Germline CDR1 is MNHEY and CDR2 is SMNVEV (reference sequence). This CDR3 contains 15 residues. Trimming took off 5 bases at V and 2 bases at J, with 12 bases between the two ends.

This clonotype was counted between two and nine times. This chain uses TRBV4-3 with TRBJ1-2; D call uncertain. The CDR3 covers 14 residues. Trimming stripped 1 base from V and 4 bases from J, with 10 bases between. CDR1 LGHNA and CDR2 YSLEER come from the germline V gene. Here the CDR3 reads CASSQGGQSYGYTF. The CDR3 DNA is TGCGCCAGCAGCCAAGGAGGTCAAAGCTATGGCTACACCTTC.

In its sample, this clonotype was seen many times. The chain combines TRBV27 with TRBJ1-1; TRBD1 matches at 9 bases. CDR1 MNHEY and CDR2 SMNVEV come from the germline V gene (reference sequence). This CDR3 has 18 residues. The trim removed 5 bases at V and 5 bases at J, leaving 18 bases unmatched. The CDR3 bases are TGTGCCAGCAGTCTCGCGAATTTTGGACAGGGGTTGTTAACTGAAGCTTTCTTT. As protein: CASSLANFGQGLLTEAFF.

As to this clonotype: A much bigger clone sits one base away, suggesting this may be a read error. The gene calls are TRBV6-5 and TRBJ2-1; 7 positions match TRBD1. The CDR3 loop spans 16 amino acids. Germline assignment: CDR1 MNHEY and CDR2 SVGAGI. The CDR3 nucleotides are TGTGCCAGCAGTTACGGGACATGGGACAGTAATCATGAGCGGTTCTTC. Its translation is CASSYGTWDSNHERFF.

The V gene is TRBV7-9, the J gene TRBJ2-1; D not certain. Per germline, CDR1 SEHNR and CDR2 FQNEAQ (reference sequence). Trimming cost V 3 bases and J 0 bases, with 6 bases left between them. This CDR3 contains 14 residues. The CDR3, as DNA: TGTGCCAGCAGCTTGTCCAGCTCCTACAATGAGCAGTTCTTC. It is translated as CASSLSSSYNEQFF.

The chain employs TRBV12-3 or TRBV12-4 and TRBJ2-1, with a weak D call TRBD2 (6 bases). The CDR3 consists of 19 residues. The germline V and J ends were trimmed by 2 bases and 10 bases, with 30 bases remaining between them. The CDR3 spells CASSLPTEGTGGLAGEQFF. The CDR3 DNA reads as TGTGCCAGCAGTTTACCGACCGAGGGGACTGGCGGCCTCGCAGGCGAGCAGTTCTTC.

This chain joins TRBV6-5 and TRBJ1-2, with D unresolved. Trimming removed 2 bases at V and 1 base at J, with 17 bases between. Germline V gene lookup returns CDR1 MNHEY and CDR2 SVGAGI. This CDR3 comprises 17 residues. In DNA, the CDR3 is TGTGCCAGCAGTTACCAACAGCTTACTTGGGGTAACTATGGCTACACCTTC. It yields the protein CASSYQQLTWGNYGYTF.